This T cell receptor (beta chain) was found in a study of T cell repertoires in cytomegalovirus infection. In the case of this clonotype: Its antigen is not known.

The CDR3 is made up of 13 amino acids. V trimming: 6 bases; J trimming: 3 bases; junction bases outside the gene matches: 0. Germline CDR1 and CDR2: MNHNS and SASEGT. TCRdb analysed the reads with MiXCR anew, one entry per CDR3 protein. The sample holds 40,000 to 60,000 distinct CDR3 sequences, over 20% seen once. This chain uses TRBV6-1 with TRBJ2-1; 9 bases agree with TRBD2. Material: CD8+ T cells from cultured PBMCs, obtained from culture after CMV antigen stimulation. The TCR was taken from a human donor in good health (CMV status not recorded). Some clones in this sample may be carry-over from other donors' samples. The CDR3: CASRREGYNEQFF. The DNA of the CDR3 is TGTGCCAGCAGGCGGGAGGGCTACAATGAGCAGTTCTTC.